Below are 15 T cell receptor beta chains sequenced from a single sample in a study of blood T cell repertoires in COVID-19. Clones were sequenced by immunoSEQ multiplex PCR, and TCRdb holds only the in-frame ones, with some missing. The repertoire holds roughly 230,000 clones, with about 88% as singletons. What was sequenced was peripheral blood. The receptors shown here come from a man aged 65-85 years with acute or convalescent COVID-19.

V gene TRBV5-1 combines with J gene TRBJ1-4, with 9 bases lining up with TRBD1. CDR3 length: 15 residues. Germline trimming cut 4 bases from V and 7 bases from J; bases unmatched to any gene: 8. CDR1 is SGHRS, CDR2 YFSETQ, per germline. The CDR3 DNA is TGCGCCAGCAGCACACGACAGGGGGTTGCTGAAAAACTGTTTTTT. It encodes CASSTRQGVAEKLFF.

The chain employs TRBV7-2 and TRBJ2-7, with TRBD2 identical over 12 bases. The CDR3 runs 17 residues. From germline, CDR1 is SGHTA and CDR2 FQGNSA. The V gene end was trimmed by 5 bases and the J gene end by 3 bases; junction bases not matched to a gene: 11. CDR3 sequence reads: CASSPRRTSGDVYEQYF. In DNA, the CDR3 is TGTGCCAGCAGCCCACGTAGGACTAGCGGGGATGTCTACGAGCAGTACTTC.

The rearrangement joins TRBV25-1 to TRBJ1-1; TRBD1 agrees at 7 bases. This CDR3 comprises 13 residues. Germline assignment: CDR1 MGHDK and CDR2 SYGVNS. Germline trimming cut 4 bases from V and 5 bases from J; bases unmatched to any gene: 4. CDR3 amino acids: CASSGPGGTEAFF. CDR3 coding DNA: TGTGCCAGCAGTGGACCAGGGGGAACTGAAGCTTTCTTT.

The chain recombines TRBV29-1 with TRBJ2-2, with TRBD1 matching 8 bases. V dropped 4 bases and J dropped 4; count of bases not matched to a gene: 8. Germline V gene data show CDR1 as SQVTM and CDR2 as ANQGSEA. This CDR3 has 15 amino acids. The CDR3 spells CSVGPSGGGTGELFF. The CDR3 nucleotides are TGCAGCGTTGGACCCTCAGGGGGCGGCACCGGGGAGCTGTTTTTT.

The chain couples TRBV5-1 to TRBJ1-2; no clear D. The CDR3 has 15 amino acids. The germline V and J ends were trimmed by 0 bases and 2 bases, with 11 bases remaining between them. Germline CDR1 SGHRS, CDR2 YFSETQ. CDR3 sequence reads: CASSLVGSYNYGYTF. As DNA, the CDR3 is TGCGCCAGCAGCTTGGTTGGCAGTTACAACTATGGCTACACCTTC.

The CDR3 is CASSRSLANEQFF. CDR3 DNA: TGTGCCAGCTCACGTTCTCTAGCCAATGAGCAGTTCTTC. V and J are TRBV18 and TRBJ2-1, with D perhaps TRBD2 (5 bases). Germline CDR1 and CDR2: KGHSH and LQKENI. The CDR3 is made up of 13 amino acids. V lost 4 bases, J lost 6 bases, and 10 bases lay in between.

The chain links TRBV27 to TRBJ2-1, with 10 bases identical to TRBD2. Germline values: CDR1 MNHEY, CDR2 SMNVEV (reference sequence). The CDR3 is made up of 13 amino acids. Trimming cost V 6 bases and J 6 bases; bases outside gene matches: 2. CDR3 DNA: TGTGCCAGCAGACTAGCGGGAATCAATGAGCAGTTCTTC. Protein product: CASRLAGINEQFF.

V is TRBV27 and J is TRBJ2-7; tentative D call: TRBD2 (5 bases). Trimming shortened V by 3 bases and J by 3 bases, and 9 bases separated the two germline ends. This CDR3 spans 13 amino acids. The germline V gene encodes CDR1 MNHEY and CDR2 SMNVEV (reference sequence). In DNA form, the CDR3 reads TGTGCCAGCAGTTTCGGACTCGACTACGAGCAGTACTTC. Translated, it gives CASSFGLDYEQYF.

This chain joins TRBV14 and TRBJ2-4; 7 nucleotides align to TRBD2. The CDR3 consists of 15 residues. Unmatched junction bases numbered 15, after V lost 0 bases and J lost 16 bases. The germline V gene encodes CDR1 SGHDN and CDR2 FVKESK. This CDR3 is CASSQDPGTKLGLYF. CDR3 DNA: TGTGCCAGCAGCCAAGATCCGGGGACTAAACTAGGGCTTTACTTC.

The DNA of the CDR3 is TGTGCCAGCAGCCTGGGACAGATCTATGGCTACACCTTC. Its translation: CASSLGQIYGYTF. The rearrangement joins TRBV7-2 to TRBJ1-2; 7 bases agree with TRBD1. Per germline, CDR1 SGHTA and CDR2 FQGNSA. The CDR3 contains 13 residues. The ends lost 5 bases at V and 4 bases at J; junction bases unmatched: 4.

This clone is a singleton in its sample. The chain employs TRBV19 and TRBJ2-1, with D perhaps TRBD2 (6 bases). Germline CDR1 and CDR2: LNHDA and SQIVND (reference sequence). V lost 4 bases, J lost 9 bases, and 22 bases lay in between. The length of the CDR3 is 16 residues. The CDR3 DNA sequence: TGTGCCAGTAGTAGCCCAAAGGGATCCTACGGGGGTGAGCAGTTCTTC. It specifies CASSSPKGSYGGEQFF.

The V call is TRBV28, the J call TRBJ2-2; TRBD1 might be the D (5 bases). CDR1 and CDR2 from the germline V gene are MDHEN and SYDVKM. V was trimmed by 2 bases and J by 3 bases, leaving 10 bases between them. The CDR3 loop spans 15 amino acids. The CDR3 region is CASSLPGFDTGELFF. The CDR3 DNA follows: TGTGCCAGCAGTTTACCAGGGTTTGACACCGGGGAGCTGTTTTTT.

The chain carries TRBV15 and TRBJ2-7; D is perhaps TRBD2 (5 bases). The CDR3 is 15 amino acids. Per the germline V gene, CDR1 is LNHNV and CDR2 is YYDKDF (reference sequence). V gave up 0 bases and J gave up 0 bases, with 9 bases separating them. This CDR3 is CATSREAGGSYEQYF. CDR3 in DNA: TGTGCCACCAGCAGAGAGGCCGGAGGCTCCTACGAGCAGTACTTC.

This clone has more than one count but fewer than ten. CDR3 residues: CSVIQAERVVRNEQFF. As DNA, the CDR3 is TGCAGCGTTATCCAAGCGGAGCGGGTGGTAAGGAATGAGCAGTTCTTC. V is TRBV29-1 and J is TRBJ2-1, with D tentatively TRBD2 (6 bases). V lost 5 bases to trimming and J lost 7 bases, with 24 bases between them. The CDR3 loop spans 16 amino acids. Germline V lookup: CDR1 SQVTM, CDR2 ANQGSEA.

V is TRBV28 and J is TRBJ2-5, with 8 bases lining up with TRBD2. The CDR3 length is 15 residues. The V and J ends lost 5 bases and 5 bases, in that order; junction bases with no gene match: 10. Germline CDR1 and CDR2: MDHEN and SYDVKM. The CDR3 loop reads CASSPTSGLRETQYF. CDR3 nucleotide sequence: TGTGCCAGCAGTCCTACTAGCGGCCTTCGGGAGACCCAGTACTTC.